The clone carrying this T cell receptor beta chain was seen only a few times. The target antigen is unknown. Caucasian, healthy and from Russia, the donors were aged between about 6 and 100. These data are taken from a study of blood T cells in healthy people across ages. Study in general: The capture of about one barcoded beta molecule per two T cells was achieved by template switching. General study points: Shifts in expanded clonotypes may have been confounded by donor CMV status, which was unknown.

Primers used in a second PCR of about 6 to 11 cycles were a sample-barcoded 5' primer and a J-beta primer mix. TCRdb re-called the 5' RACE reads with MiXCR, one entry per CDR3 protein. This sample carries about 970,000 distinct CDR3 sequences, roughly 51% of them seen once, and the ten largest clones take about a fifth. Germline V lookup: CDR1 MDHEN, CDR2 SYDVKM. V was cut by 7 bases and J by 2 bases, with 12 bases left in between. There are 13 residues in the CDR3. The sample comprised blood. The clonotype comes from a woman between 55 and 75 years old in good health. V is TRBV28 and J is TRBJ2-7; D is undetermined. For the CDR3, the DNA is TGTGCCAGCAATCATGGAACAGCCTACGAGCAGTACTTC. Amino acid sequence: CASNHGTAYEQYF.